This T cell receptor beta chain was retrieved from a study of blood T cell repertoires in COVID-19. Study as a whole: The origin of the acute and convalescent COVID-19 samples was the United States, Italy and Spain. Sample material is recorded as cDNA or gDNA derived from T cells, B-cell-depleted T cells, or PBMCs.

The CDR3 runs to 18 residues. Looked up from germline, CDR1 is MDHEN and CDR2 is SYDVKM. Trimming at V came to 6 bases and at J to 3 bases, leaving 14 bases not matched to a gene. The authors' processing: Quantification of nucleated cells was approximated via reference gene primer amplification. Repertoires were generated with immunoSEQ multiplex PCR, while TCRdb's copy carries only in-frame clones and drops some. The DNA was the basis for D and trimming; V, J and clone size are from that table. The sample includes about 180,000 clones, about nine tenths of them seen just once. The sequenced material came from peripheral blood. The sequence derives from a woman between 25 and 40 years old with acute or convalescent COVID-19. V is TRBV28 and J is TRBJ2-7; 13 nucleotides align to TRBD2. The CDR3 bases are TGTGCCAGCAGAGAGCCGGGACTAGCGGGACTATTTAACTACGAGCAGTACTTC. The encoded protein is CASREPGLAGLFNYEQYF.